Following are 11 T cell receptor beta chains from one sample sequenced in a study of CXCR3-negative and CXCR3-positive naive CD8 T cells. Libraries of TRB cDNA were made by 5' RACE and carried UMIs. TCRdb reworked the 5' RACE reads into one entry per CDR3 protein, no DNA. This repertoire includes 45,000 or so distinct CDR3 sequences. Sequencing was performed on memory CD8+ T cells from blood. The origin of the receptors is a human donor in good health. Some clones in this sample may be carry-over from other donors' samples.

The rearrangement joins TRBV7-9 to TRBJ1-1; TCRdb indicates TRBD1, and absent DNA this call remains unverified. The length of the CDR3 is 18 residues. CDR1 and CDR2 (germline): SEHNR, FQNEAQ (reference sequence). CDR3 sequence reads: CASSLGVGRDREFTEAFF.

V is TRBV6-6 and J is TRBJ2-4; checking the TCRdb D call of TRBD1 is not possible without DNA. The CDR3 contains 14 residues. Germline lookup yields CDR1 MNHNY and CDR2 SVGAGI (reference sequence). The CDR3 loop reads CAISESGQGAIQYF.

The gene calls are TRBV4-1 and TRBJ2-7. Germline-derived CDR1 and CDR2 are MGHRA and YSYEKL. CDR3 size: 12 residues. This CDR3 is CASSQLNGEQYF.

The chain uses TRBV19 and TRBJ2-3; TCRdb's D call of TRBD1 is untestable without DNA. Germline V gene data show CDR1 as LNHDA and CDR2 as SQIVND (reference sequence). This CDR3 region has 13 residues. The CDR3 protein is CASAGTSTDTQYF. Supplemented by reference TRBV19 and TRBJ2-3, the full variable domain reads DGGITQSPKYLFRKEGQNVTLSCEQNLNHDAMYWYRQDPGQGLRLIYYSQIVNDFQKGDIAEGYSVSREKKESFPLTVTSAQKNPTAFYLCASAGTSTDTQYFGPGTRLTVL.

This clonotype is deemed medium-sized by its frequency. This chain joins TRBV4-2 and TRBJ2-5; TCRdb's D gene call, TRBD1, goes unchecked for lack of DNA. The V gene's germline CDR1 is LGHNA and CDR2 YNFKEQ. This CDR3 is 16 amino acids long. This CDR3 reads CASSQDTPGGVETQYF.

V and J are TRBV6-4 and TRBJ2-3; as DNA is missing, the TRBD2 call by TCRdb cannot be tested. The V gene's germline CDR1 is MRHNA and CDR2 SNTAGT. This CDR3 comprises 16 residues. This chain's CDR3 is CASSDSGAGGADTQYF.

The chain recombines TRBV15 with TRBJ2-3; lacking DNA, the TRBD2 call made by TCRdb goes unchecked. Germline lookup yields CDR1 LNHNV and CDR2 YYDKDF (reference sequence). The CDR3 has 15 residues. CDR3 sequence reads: CATSREAGGSDTQYF. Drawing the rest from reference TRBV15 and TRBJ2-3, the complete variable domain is DAMVIQNPRYQVTQFGKPVTLSCSQTLNHNVMYWYQQKSSQAPKLLFHYYDKDFNNEADTPDNFQSRRPNTSFCFLDIRSPGLGDTAMYLCATSREAGGSDTQYFGPGTRLTVL.

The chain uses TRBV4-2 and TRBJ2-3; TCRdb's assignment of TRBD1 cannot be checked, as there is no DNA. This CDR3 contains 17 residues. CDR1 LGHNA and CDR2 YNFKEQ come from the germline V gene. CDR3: CASSQFAGEPRGDTQYF.

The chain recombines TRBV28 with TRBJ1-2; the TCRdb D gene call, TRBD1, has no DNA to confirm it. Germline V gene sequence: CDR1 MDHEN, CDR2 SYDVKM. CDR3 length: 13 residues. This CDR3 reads CASSLMGAGGYTF.

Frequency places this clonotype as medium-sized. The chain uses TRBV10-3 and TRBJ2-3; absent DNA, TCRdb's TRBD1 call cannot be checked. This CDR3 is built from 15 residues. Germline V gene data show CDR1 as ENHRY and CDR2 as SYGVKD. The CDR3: CAISGSGGSTDTQYF.

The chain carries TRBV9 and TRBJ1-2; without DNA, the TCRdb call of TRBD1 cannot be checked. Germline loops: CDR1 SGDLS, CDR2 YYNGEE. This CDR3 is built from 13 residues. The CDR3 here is CASSGGQEYGYTF. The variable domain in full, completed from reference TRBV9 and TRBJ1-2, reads DSGVTQTPKHLITATGQRVTLRCSPRSGDLSVYWYQQSLDQGLQFLIQYYNGEERAKGNILERFSAQQFPDLHSELNLSSLELGDSALYFCASSGGQEYGYTFGSGTRLTVV.